The 28 T cell receptor beta chains below come from one sample, sequenced in a study of cytomegalovirus exposure and HLA in healthy donors. Use of 60 Vbeta and 13 Jbeta primers characterized the PCR. TCRdb's copy holds only in-frame clones and misses some; the assay was immunoSEQ multiplex PCR. The repertoire holds fewer than 250,000 clones, about 87% seen once, with 1.5% to 2% in the top ten. The sample consisted of PBMCs. These receptors came from a woman between 18 and 29 years old in good health and CMV-seronegative.

The chain couples TRBV5-4 to TRBJ2-7; D gene ambiguous. The V gene lost 4 bases and the J gene lost 9 bases, with 17 bases spanning the gap. Looked up from germline, CDR1 is SGHNT and CDR2 is YYREEE (reference sequence). CDR3 size: 13 residues. The CDR3 region is CASSPEPKDGQYF. For the CDR3, the DNA is TGTGCCAGCAGCCCGGAGCCCAAGGATGGGCAGTACTTC.

This clone has a single count. Germline is not matched at one junction end, which may reflect a read error. This rearrangement joins TRBV7-7 to TRBJ2-5; 7 bases agree with TRBD1. CDR1 is SSHAT and CDR2 is FNYEAQ in the germline V gene (reference sequence). This CDR3 spans 13 amino acids. Here the CDR3 reads CASSLQGRETQYF. The CDR3 coding sequence is TGTGCTAGCAGCTTACAGGGGCGAGAGACCCAGTACTTC.

The chain recombines TRBV30 with TRBJ2-1; 7 nucleotides line up with TRBD2. Trimming took 4 bases from V and 0 from J; bases not matched to a gene: 9. Germline V gives CDR1 GTSNPN, CDR2 SVGIG (reference sequence). This CDR3 contains 16 residues. The CDR3 DNA follows: TGTGCCTGGACTCCGAGCGGGATAGGCTCCTACAATGAGCAGTTCTTC. Protein: CAWTPSGIGSYNEQFF.

The V and J genes are TRBV27 and TRBJ1-2; 8 nucleotides match TRBD1. CDR1 MNHEY and CDR2 SMNVEV come from the germline V gene (reference sequence). The J segment lost 4 bases and the V segment lost 4 bases, leaving 8 bases of the junction unmatched. The CDR3 consists of 15 residues. The CDR3: CASSSLTGALYGYTF. The CDR3 DNA sequence: TGTGCCAGCAGTTCGCTGACAGGGGCTCTCTATGGCTACACCTTC.

This chain uses TRBV6-1 with TRBJ2-1, with 10 bases that match TRBD2. The CDR3 is 15 amino acids. V trimming: 5 bases; J trimming: 4 bases; junction bases outside the gene matches: 5. Germline values: CDR1 MNHNS, CDR2 SASEGT. This CDR3 is CASSQGLAVYNEQFF. The DNA of the CDR3 is TGTGCCAGCAGTCAAGGACTAGCGGTATACAATGAGCAGTTCTTC.

This chain uses TRBV7-9 with TRBJ1-4; D is perhaps TRBD1 (5 bases). Germline V gives CDR1 SEHNR, CDR2 FQNEAQ (reference sequence). The CDR3 contains 15 residues. V lost 5 bases and J lost 0, with 10 bases in between. For the CDR3, the DNA is TGTGCCAGCAGCCCCCAGGGTGCAACTAATGAAAAACTGTTTTTT. Translating it yields CASSPQGATNEKLFF. The full variable domain, rest sourced from reference TRBV7-9 and TRBJ1-4, is DTGVSQNPRHKITKRGQNVTFRCDPISEHNRLYWYRQTLGQGPEFLTYFQNEAQLEKSRLLSDRFSAERPKGSFSTLEIQRTEQGDSAMYLCASSPQGATNEKLFFGSGTQLSVL.

The V gene is TRBV2, the J gene TRBJ1-5; a possible D gene is TRBD1 (6 bases). CDR1 SNHLY and CDR2 FYNNEI come from the germline V gene. V was shortened by 7 bases and J by 0 bases, with 13 bases between the two germline ends. The CDR3 spans 15 residues. The DNA of the CDR3 is TGTGCCAGCAACCGGGACACACTTAGCAATCAGCCCCAGCATTTT. As protein: CASNRDTLSNQPQHF.

In this sample, this clone turned up once. The V gene is TRBV5-1, the J gene TRBJ2-3; TRBD2 matches at 9 bases. The germline V gene encodes CDR1 SGHRS and CDR2 YFSETQ. The CDR3 extends over 16 amino acids. The trim removed 3 bases at V and 5 bases at J, leaving 10 bases unmatched. The CDR3 sequence is CASSYASGVAQDTQYF. The CDR3 DNA is TGCGCCAGCAGCTACGCTAGCGGGGTTGCACAAGATACGCAGTATTTT.

The chain recombines TRBV23-1 with TRBJ1-5; D is unclear. TRBV23-1 is assigned to the ORF class and has an uncertain function. Trimming took off 0 bases at V and 0 bases at J, with 9 bases between the two ends. This CDR3 region has 16 residues. CDR3: CASSQSEAGSNQPQHF. CDR3 nucleotide sequence: TGCGCCAGCAGTCAATCGGAGGCCGGTAGCAATCAGCCCCAGCATTTT.

The V call is TRBV4-1, the J call TRBJ1-2, with a possible D match to TRBD1 (5 bases). This CDR3 has 17 residues. Per germline, CDR1 MGHRA and CDR2 YSYEKL. Trimming stripped 0 bases from V and 1 base from J, with 15 bases between. CDR3 loop: CASSQDLGGAFNYGYTF. The DNA for the CDR3 is TGCGCCAGCAGCCAAGATCTCGGTGGGGCATTTAACTATGGCTACACCTTC.

The V gene is TRBV9, the J gene TRBJ2-1; D is undetermined. The CDR3 totals 13 residues. V was shortened by 1 base and J by 3 bases, with 5 bases between the two germline ends. Germline-derived CDR1 and CDR2 are SGDLS and YYNGEE. The DNA for the CDR3 is TGTGCCAGCAGCGTACGCGGCTACAATGAGCAGTTCTTC. The encoded protein is CASSVRGYNEQFF.

The V and J genes are TRBV6-1 and TRBJ2-5, with D tentatively TRBD1 (6 bases). Germline V gene lookup returns CDR1 MNHNS and CDR2 SASEGT. The V end was cut by 1 base, the J end by 0 bases, with 9 bases between. The CDR3 consists of 15 residues. The CDR3 loop is CASSEVAGDQETQYF. DNA of the CDR3: TGTGCCAGCAGTGAAGTGGCAGGGGACCAAGAGACCCAGTACTTC.

This clone has just one count. The chain recombines TRBV2 with TRBJ1-1, with D uncertain. The CDR3 sequence is 14 residues long. Deletions cut 8 bases from V and 1 base from J, with 14 bases between. In germline, CDR1 is SNHLY, CDR2 FYNNEI. CDR3 sequence reads: CASGRSLRNTEAFF. The CDR3, as DNA: TGTGCCAGCGGTAGATCTCTAAGGAACACTGAAGCTTTCTTT.

The chain employs TRBV28 and TRBJ1-2, with TRBD1 matching 7 bases. Germline values: CDR1 MDHEN, CDR2 SYDVKM. The CDR3 is 12 amino acids. V dropped 6 bases and J dropped 10; count of bases not matched to a gene: 8. CDR3 DNA sequence: TGTGCCAGCAGCCCCGACAGGGTAGACTACACCTTC. Translated: CASSPDRVDYTF.

The chain has TRBV2 and TRBJ2-5; the D gene is possibly TRBD2 (5 bases). The J call may be incorrect, as the DNA end agrees better with TRBJ2-7. The CDR3 contains 15 residues. From germline, CDR1 is SNHLY and CDR2 FYNNEI. DNA for the CDR3: TGTGCCAGCAGTGAAGACGACTACCCCCTCTACGAGCAGTACTTC. It specifies CASSEDDYPLYEQYF.

This sequence joins TRBV11-2 and TRBJ2-7; 12 bases match TRBD1. V trimming: 5 bases; J trimming: 5 bases; junction bases outside the gene matches: 7. This CDR3 contains 15 residues. In germline, CDR1 is SGHAT, CDR2 FQNNGV. CDR3 loop: CASSGRGTGGHEQYF. The CDR3 DNA is TGTGCCAGCAGCGGGCGCGGGACAGGGGGCCACGAGCAGTACTTC.

V gene TRBV12-1 combines with J gene TRBJ2-5; the table's D call, TRBD1, was not checked against the DNA. TRBV12-1 is labeled a pseudogene. This CDR3 has 14 amino acids. Written as DNA, the CDR3 is TGTGCCACAGGACGAGGGGGTGTACAGGAGACCCAGTACTTC. This sequence encodes CATGRGGVQETQYF.

The count of this clone is one. V usage is TRBV6-1 and J usage is TRBJ2-1; 7 bases map to TRBD2. Germline V gives CDR1 MNHNS, CDR2 SASEGT. The CDR3 consists of 16 residues. V lost 4 bases, J lost 3 bases, and 9 bases stayed unmatched. The CDR3 DNA is TGTGCCAGCAGTGGGGACTACGGTGGGTACTACAATGAGCAGTTCTTC. Translating it yields CASSGDYGGYYNEQFF.

This clone was observed a few times. This chain uses TRBV11-2 with TRBJ2-1; 10 nucleotides agree with TRBD2. Germline V gene sequence: CDR1 SGHAT, CDR2 FQNNGV. This CDR3 has 16 amino acids. V dropped 5 bases and J dropped 1; count of bases not matched to a gene: 5. The CDR3 protein is CASSPRTSGSYNEQFF. The CDR3, as DNA: TGTGCCAGCAGCCCTCGGACTAGCGGATCCTACAATGAGCAGTTCTTC.

The CDR3, as DNA: TGCAGCGTTGATCCAGGGGGCCCGAATAGCAATCAGCCCCAGCATTTT. Its protein is CSVDPGGPNSNQPQHF. This chain uses TRBV29-1 with TRBJ1-5; 8 nucleotides line up with TRBD1. The V and J ends lost 3 bases and 0 bases, in that order; junction bases with no gene match: 7. Germline CDR1 SQVTM, CDR2 ANQGSEA. The CDR3 runs 16 residues.

CDR3 DNA sequence: TGTGCCAGCAGTCCCTCAAGCGGAGCCTACGAGCAGTACTTC. Translating gives CASSPSSGAYEQYF. This chain joins TRBV7-6 and TRBJ2-7; D possibly corresponds to TRBD2 (5 bases). Germline assignment: CDR1 SGHVS and CDR2 FNYEAQ. V lost 6 bases to trimming and J lost 2 bases, with 14 bases between them. The CDR3 runs 14 residues.

The chain links TRBV12-5 to TRBJ1-1; 12 bases align to TRBD1. This CDR3 is built from 17 residues. V trimming: 5 bases; J trimming: 4 bases; junction bases outside the gene matches: 11. The V gene's germline CDR1 is LGHNT and CDR2 FRNRAP. The DNA of the CDR3 is TGTGCTAGTGGTCCGTGGGACAGGGGGCCGGGTATCACTGAAGCTTTCTTT. This translates into CASGPWDRGPGITEAFF.

This clone came up once. This chain uses TRBV5-4 with TRBJ2-1; 10 bases map to TRBD2. Germline assignment: CDR1 SGHNT and CDR2 YYREEE (reference sequence). V was pared by 1 base and J by 7 bases, with 8 bases of the junction left unmatched. CDR3 length: 16 residues. CDR3 loop: CASSLMGLARGNEQFF. CDR3 sequence (DNA): TGTGCCAGCAGCTTGATGGGACTAGCGAGAGGGAATGAGCAGTTCTTC.

This clone was seen more than once but under ten times. J is TRBJ1-3 and V is TRBV18; maybe TRBD1 (5 bases). This CDR3 contains 13 residues. Between the trimmed V and J ends, which lost 3 bases and 3 bases, there was a span of 6 bases. From germline, CDR1 is KGHSH and CDR2 LQKENI. This chain's CDR3 is CASSPDIGNTIYF. CDR3 sequence (DNA): TGTGCCAGCTCACCGGACATTGGAAACACCATATATTTT.

The chain links TRBV5-4 to TRBJ2-5; tentative D call: TRBD2 (6 bases). The CDR3 is made up of 15 amino acids. Germline V gene sequence: CDR1 SGHNT, CDR2 YYREEE (reference sequence). V was clipped by 7 bases and J by 5 bases, with 21 bases between them. The CDR3: CASGTNSAGWETQYF. DNA of the CDR3: TGTGCCAGCGGGACGAACTCGGCGGGATGGGAGACCCAGTACTTC.

V is TRBV10-3 and J is TRBJ2-7; maybe TRBD2 (6 bases). This CDR3 is 13 amino acids long. V was cut by 4 bases and J by 2 bases, with 9 bases left in between. CDR1 and CDR2 from the germline V gene are ENHRY and SYGVKD. CDR3 in DNA: TGTGCCATCAGTGGGGGGGAAGCCTACGAGCAGTACTTC. It is translated as CAISGGEAYEQYF.

This clone has only one observation. This CDR3 is CASSLNIIRPQHF. CDR3 nucleotide sequence: TGTGCCAGCAGTTTAAACATAATCAGGCCCCAGCATTTT. This chain joins TRBV28 and TRBJ1-5; D not resolved. The CDR3 totals 13 residues. Germline V CDR1 and CDR2: MDHEN, SYDVKM. Trimming stripped 2 bases from V and 9 bases from J, with 11 bases between.

The chain uses TRBV9 and TRBJ2-1, with D uncertain. V lost 0 bases to trimming and J lost 9 bases, with 13 bases between them. Germline V CDR1 and CDR2: SGDLS, YYNGEE. CDR3 length equals 14 residues. As DNA, the CDR3 is TGTGCCAGCAGCGTAGCCCCCAGGCACGGTGAGCAGTTCTTC. This encodes CASSVAPRHGEQFF. Drawing the rest from reference TRBV9 and TRBJ2-1, the complete variable domain is DSGVTQTPKHLITATGQRVTLRCSPRSGDLSVYWYQQSLDQGLQFLIQYYNGEERAKGNILERFSAQQFPDLHSELNLSSLELGDSALYFCASSVAPRHGEQFFGPGTRLTVL.